A selection of T cell receptor beta chains follows, all from one sample in a study of tumor and adjacent non-tumor tissue in lung cancer. In TCRdb, the multiplex PCR reads were re-called with MiXCR into one record per CDR3 protein. The sample gives 55,000 to 70,000 distinct CDR3 sequences, roughly three fifths of which show up once; 20% is in the top ten. The sequenced sample consisted of lung tumor tissue. Every receptor here comes from a man aged 50-59 years with non-small cell lung cancer. Both conserved end residues are part of each CDR3. D genes are given only for firm matches. Size is omitted from some rows. Given values are once, few, many or a class for expanded clones.

>TRBV4-2|many|TRBJ2-7|-
TGTGCCAGCAGCCAAGACGCGGCGGGATCTTCCTACGAGCAGTACTTC
CASSQDAAGSSYEQYF
>TRBV12-3/TRBV12-4|-|TRBJ2-3|-
TGTACCAGCAGTCAGCCGAGGGGGGGGGCAGATAAGCAGTATTTT
CTSSQPRGGADKQYF
>TRBV2|-|TRBJ2-5|TRBD2
TGTGCCAGCAGTGTGATCGGCGGGAGAGAGACCCAGTACTTC
CASSVIGGRETQYF
>TRBV10-3|-|TRBJ1-1|-
TGTGCCATCACCCGAGATGAGGAGAACACTGAAGCTTTCTTT
CAITRDEENTEAFF
>TRBV11-2|-|TRBJ2-7|-
TGTACCAGCAGCTTAGGAAGATCCGCTCGGGGGTCCCACGAGCAGTATTTC
CTSSLGRSARGSHEQYF
>TRBV29-1|many|TRBJ1-2|TRBD1
TGCAGCGTTGAAGAGAACAGGGGGTATGGCTACACCTTC
CSVEENRGYGYTF
>TRBV4-1|few|TRBJ2-1|-
TGCGCCAGCAGCCAAGAGCTAGCGACCCCCGCTAGGGATGAGCAGTTCTTC
CASSQELATPARDEQFF
>TRBV5-1|-|TRBJ2-7|-
TGCGCCAGCAGCTTGGTGGTGATGCCCTACGGGCAGTACTTC
CASSLVVMPYGQYF
>TRBV20-1|-|TRBJ2-7|-
TGCAGTGCTAGAGATCAGGGCAGCCATGTGGAGCGGTACTTC
CSARDQGSHVERYF
>TRBV28|many|TRBJ1-2|-
TGTGCCAGCAGGCGGGGGCGAGACTACACCTTC
CASRRGRDYTF
>TRBV5-1|many|TRBJ2-7|-
TGCGCCAGCAGCCCCGGGGGTGCTCGCTCCTACGAGCAGTACTTC
CASSPGGARSYEQYF
>TRBV6-1|-|TRBJ2-1|-
TGTGCCAGCGGTCAAGGCAGGAGGGCCAACAATGAACAGTTCTTC
CASGQGRRANNEQFF
>TRBV6-1|many|TRBJ1-5|TRBD1
TGTGCCAGCAGCCGGGACAGAAATAATCAGCCCCAGCATTTT
CASSRDRNNQPQHF
>TRBV4-1|many|TRBJ1-5|TRBD1
TGCGCCAGCAGCCAAGATACGACAGGGAACAATCAGCCCCAGCATTTT
CASSQDTTGNNQPQHF
>TRBV6-6|-|TRBJ1-2|-
TGTCCAAGCAGTTCAGGATATGGCTACACCTTC
CPSSSGYGYTF
>TRBV11-1|large|TRBJ1-1|-
TGTGCCAGCAGCTTAGCGGGGAGTGAAGCTTTCTTT
CASSLAGSEAFF
>TRBV20-1|-|TRBJ2-5|TRBD2
TGCGGTGCCAGTACCAGCGGGGGGACTGAAGAGACCCAGCACTTC
CGASTSGGTEETQHF
>TRBV20-1|few|TRBJ2-4|-
TGCAGTGCTAGTGGCGGGGTCCTAGCCAAAAACATTCAGTACTTC
CSASGGVLAKNIQYF
>TRBV4-1|-|TRBJ1-1|TRBD1
TGCGCCAGCAACCTCGAGAGGACAGGCATGAACACTGAAGCCTTCTTT
CASNLERTGMNTEAFF
>TRBV4-2|many|TRBJ2-3|TRBD2
TGTGCCAGCAGCCTAAAGGGGGCTAGCGGGATCTACACAGATACGCAGTATTTT
CASSLKGASGIYTDTQYF
>TRBV20-1|few|TRBJ2-1|TRBD2
TGCAGTGCTAGAGATCAGAGCGGGAACTCCTACAATGAGCAGTTCTTC
CSARDQSGNSYNEQFF
>TRBV25-1|-|TRBJ2-1|-
TGTGCCAGCGGAGAGACCTTTCATTACAATGAGCAGTTGTTC
CASGETFHYNEQLF
>TRBV6-1|-|TRBJ2-5|TRBD1
TGTGCCAGCAGTGACCAGGACAGGGAAAAGGCCCAGTACTTC
CASSDQDREKAQYF
>TRBV5-1|-|TRBJ2-2|-
TGCGCCAGCAGCTTGATCCTCTCGACCACCGGGGTGCTGTTTTTT
CASSLILSTTGVLFF
>TRBV4-1|once|TRBJ2-3|-
TGCGCCAGCAGCCAAGTAAGTCTGGACCCTCGCACAGATACGCAGTATTTT
CASSQVSLDPRTDTQYF
>TRBV4-1|-|TRBJ1-6|-
TGCGCCAGCAGCCCTGTCTGGGGATTCCCACCCCTCCACTTT
CASSPVWGFPPLHF
>TRBV24-1|few|TRBJ1-2|-
TGTGCCACCAGTGATTTCGGACAAGTCTATGACGGCTACACCTTC
CATSDFGQVYDGYTF
>TRBV6-6|-|TRBJ1-6|TRBD1
TGTGCCAGCAGTATAGGGGGCTCTTTTCCGAATAATTCATCCCTCCACTTT
CASSIGGSFPNNSSLHF
>TRBV7-9|-|TRBJ2-3|-
TGTGCCAGCAGCTTTAAAGGGGGGCGGAGGGGAAAGGGGTCCACAGATACGCAGTATTTT
CASSFKGGRRGKGSTDTQYF
>TRBV11-3|few|TRBJ2-1|-
TGTGCAAGCAGGGGACAAGGTGGGCAGTTCTTC
CASRGQGGQFF
>TRBV24-1|-|TRBJ1-5|TRBD1
TGTGCCACCAGTGATCCGGGACAGGGAGACAATCAGCCCCAGCATTTT
CATSDPGQGDNQPQHF
>TRBV12-3/TRBV12-4|once|TRBJ2-1|-
TGTGCCAGCACCCTGAGACTATACAATGGGCAGTTCTTC
CASTLRLYNGQFF
>TRBV6-5|many|TRBJ2-7|-
TGTGCCAGCAGTCAGACGGTCGGGGAGCAGTACTTC
CASSQTVGEQYF
>TRBV4-2|once|TRBJ2-7|-
TGTGCCAGTAGCTGGGGGCAAACGTACGAGCAGTACTTT
CASSWGQTYEQYF
>TRBV7-8|-|TRBJ1-2|-
TGTGCCGGCAGTCCGGGACGCGACTGTGGCTACATCTTC
CAGSPGRDCGYIF
>TRBV29-1|-|TRBJ2-7|-
TGCAGTGTTGAAGATCGTGGAGGAGCTCCTTACGAGCAGTGCTTC
CSVEDRGGAPYEQCF
>TRBV6-5|many|TRBJ1-1|-
TGTGCCAGCAGGGACACCCCGGGTTTCACTGAAGCTTTCTTT
CASRDTPGFTEAFF
>TRBV29-1|many|TRBJ2-5|-
TGCAGCGTGCAGGGGGAGGTTGAGACCCAGTACTTC
CSVQGEVETQYF
>TRBV19|few|TRBJ1-1|TRBD1
TGTGCCAGTAGTACCCCGGGACAGAAGAACACTGAAGCTTTCTTT
CASSTPGQKNTEAFF
>TRBV7-8|-|TRBJ1-5|-
TGTGCCAGCAGCGCCCGGGACGACAATCAGTCCCAGCATTTT
CASSARDDNQSQHF
>TRBV6-6|few|TRBJ1-6|TRBD1
TGTGCCAGCAGTTACGACGGACAGGAAGGATCACCCCTCCACTTT
CASSYDGQEGSPLHF
>TRBV4-1|-|TRBJ2-7|-
TGCGCCAGCAACCAGACATCTATTGCGGGTCAATCCTACGAGCAGTATTTC
CASNQTSIAGQSYEQYF
>TRBV11-2|-|TRBJ1-4|-
TGTGCTAGCAACCCCCAAACACAGGGACAAATTAATGAAAAACTGTTTTTT
CASNPQTQGQINEKLFF